This T cell receptor beta chain was observed in a study of response to subunit inactivated influenza vaccine. Germline V gene data show CDR1 as MNHEY and CDR2 as SVGAGI. This CDR3 comprises 15 residues. The germline V and J ends were trimmed by 2 bases and 8 bases, with 16 bases remaining between them. This clonotype was picked up a small number of times. The antigen is undetermined. Study results and caveats: Authors suggested each seasonal influenza vaccination recruits few new T cells.

TCRdb fed the RT-PCR reads into MiXCR, producing one record per CDR3 protein. This table holds 700,000 to 800,000 distinct CDR3 sequences, around 20% found once. The receptor comes from a man aged 45-65 years who received an inactivated influenza vaccine. V and J are TRBV6-5 and TRBJ2-1, with a possible D match to TRBD2 (6 bases). This specimen was PBMCs from blood, taken 4 to 6 days after vaccination. Here the CDR3 DNA reads TGTGCCAGCAGTTACGGATTAGCGGAGAGGGATGAGCAGTTCTTC. Encoded protein: CASSYGLAERDEQFF.